These 9 T cell receptor beta chains were sequenced from one sample in a study of blood T cell repertoires in COVID-19. Generated by immunoSEQ multiplex PCR, the TCRdb table keeps only in-frame clones and is missing some. Of tens of thousands of clones listed, around 87% were seen once; the top ten hold about 8.5%. Material: peripheral blood. The receptor set was obtained from an elderly man with active or convalescent COVID-19.

The chain has TRBV6-1 and TRBJ1-1; 8 bases map to TRBD1. V gave up 0 bases and J gave up 8 bases; unmatched junction bases: 2. In germline, CDR1 is MNHNS, CDR2 SASEGT. CDR3 length: 13 residues. In nucleotides, the CDR3 is TGTGCCAGCAGTGAAGCGGGGACAGGCGAAGCTTTCTTT. The encoded protein is CASSEAGTGEAFF.

V is TRBV4-2 and J is TRBJ1-5; D not certain. Per germline, CDR1 LGHNA and CDR2 YNFKEQ. The V end lost 0 bases, the J end lost 9 bases, and 15 bases lay between the germline ends. The CDR3 is 15 residues long. CDR3 DNA sequence: TGTGCCAGCAGCCAAGATCTTCAGGAAATCCGGCCCCAGCATTTT. Residues: CASSQDLQEIRPQHF.

V gene TRBV19 combines with J gene TRBJ1-1, with unresolved D. Germline lookup yields CDR1 LNHDA and CDR2 SQIVND (reference sequence). V was clipped by 1 base and J by 1 base, with 7 bases between them. The CDR3 consists of 14 residues. CDR3 amino acids: CASSIVAGNTEAFF. The DNA for the CDR3 is TGTGCCAGTAGTATAGTGGCGGGGAACACTGAAGCTTTCTTT.

This clone appeared a few times. The V call is TRBV5-4, the J call TRBJ2-1; possibly TRBD2 for D (6 bases). Germline assignment: CDR1 SGHNT and CDR2 YYREEE (reference sequence). V was cut by 0 bases and J by 5 bases, with 12 bases left in between. CDR3 length: 15 residues. For the CDR3, the DNA is TGTGCCAGCAGCTTGGATCGAGCGGGTCACAATGAGCAGTTCTTC. Residues: CASSLDRAGHNEQFF.

This chain connects TRBV18 to TRBJ1-6; D not certain. CDR3 size: 14 residues. The V gene's germline CDR1 is KGHSH and CDR2 LQKENI. The ends were cut back, 0 bases at V and 7 bases at J, with 7 bases in the middle. The DNA for the CDR3 is TGTGCCAGCTCACCACCCCCCGCGAATTCACCCCTCCACTTT. Its translation: CASSPPPANSPLHF.

The chain recombines TRBV6-6 with TRBJ2-2; weak D call: TRBD2 (5 bases). This CDR3 has 16 residues. Looked up from germline, CDR1 is MNHNY and CDR2 is SVGAGI (reference sequence). Trimming stripped 2 bases from V and 3 bases from J, with 13 bases between. CDR3 sequence reads: CASSYRPGDDTGELFF. For the CDR3, the DNA is TGTGCCAGCAGTTACCGACCCGGGGATGACACCGGGGAGCTGTTTTTT.

V usage is TRBV4-2 and J usage is TRBJ1-2; 10 positions agree with TRBD1. The CDR3 is made up of 15 amino acids. After removal of 2 bases from V and 6 bases from J, the junction contained 6 bases not matched to a gene. Germline CDR1 reads LGHNA; CDR2 reads YNFKEQ. This CDR3 reads CASSQFQDRGNGYTF. CDR3 nucleotides: TGTGCCAGCAGCCAATTCCAGGACAGGGGGAATGGCTACACCTTC.

The chain recombines TRBV19 with TRBJ2-3; the D is unclear. Trimming removed 5 bases at V and 5 bases at J, with 5 bases between. The CDR3 contains 11 residues. Germline CDR1 reads LNHDA; CDR2 reads SQIVND (reference sequence). CDR3 residues: CASSRLDTQYF. CDR3 DNA sequence: TGTGCCAGTAGTCGGTTAGATACGCAGTATTTT. Variable domain in full (rest from reference TRBV19 and TRBJ2-3): DGGITQSPKYLFRKEGQNVTLSCEQNLNHDAMYWYRQDPGQGLRLIYYSQIVNDFQKGDIAEGYSVSREKKESFPLTVTSAQKNPTAFYLCASSRLDTQYFGPGTRLTVL.

The chain carries TRBV9 and TRBJ1-2; D is possibly TRBD1 (6 bases). With 7 bases removed from V and 8 bases from J, the gap between germline ends came to 18 bases. The CDR3 contains 13 residues. From germline, CDR1 is SGDLS and CDR2 YYNGEE. The CDR3 nucleotides read TGTGCCAGCGCCCCCGGGACATTAGAGGGCTACACCTTC. This sequence encodes CASAPGTLEGYTF.